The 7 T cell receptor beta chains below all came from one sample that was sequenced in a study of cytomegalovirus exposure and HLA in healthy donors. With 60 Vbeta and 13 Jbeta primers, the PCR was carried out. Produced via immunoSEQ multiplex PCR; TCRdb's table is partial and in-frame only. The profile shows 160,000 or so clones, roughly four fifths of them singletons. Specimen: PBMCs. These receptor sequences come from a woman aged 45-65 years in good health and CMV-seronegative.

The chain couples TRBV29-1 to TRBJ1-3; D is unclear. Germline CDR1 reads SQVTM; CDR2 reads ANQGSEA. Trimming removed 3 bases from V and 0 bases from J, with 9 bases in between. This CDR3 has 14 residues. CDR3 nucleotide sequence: TGCAGCGTTGATCCGACGGGCTCTGGAAACACCATATATTTT. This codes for CSVDPTGSGNTIYF.

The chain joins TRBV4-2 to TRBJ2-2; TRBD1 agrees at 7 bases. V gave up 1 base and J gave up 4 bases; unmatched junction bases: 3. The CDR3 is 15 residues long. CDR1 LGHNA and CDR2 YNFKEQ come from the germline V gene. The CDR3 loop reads CASSQGAGGTGELFF. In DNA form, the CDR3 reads TGTGCCAGCAGCCAAGGGGCAGGGGGCACCGGGGAGCTGTTTTTT.

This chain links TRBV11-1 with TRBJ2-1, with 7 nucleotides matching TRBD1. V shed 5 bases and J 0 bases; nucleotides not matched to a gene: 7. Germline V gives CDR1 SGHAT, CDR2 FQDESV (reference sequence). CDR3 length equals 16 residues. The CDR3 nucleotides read TGTGCCAGCAGCCCGGGACAGCATAGCTCCTACAATGAGCAGTTCTTC. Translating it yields CASSPGQHSSYNEQFF.

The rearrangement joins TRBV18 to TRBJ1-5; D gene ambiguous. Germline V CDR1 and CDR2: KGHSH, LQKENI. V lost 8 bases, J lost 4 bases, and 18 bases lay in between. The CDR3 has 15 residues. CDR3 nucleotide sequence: TGTGCCAGCCCCCTAATTCCGGGTCGTAATCAGCCCCAGCATTTT. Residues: CASPLIPGRNQPQHF.

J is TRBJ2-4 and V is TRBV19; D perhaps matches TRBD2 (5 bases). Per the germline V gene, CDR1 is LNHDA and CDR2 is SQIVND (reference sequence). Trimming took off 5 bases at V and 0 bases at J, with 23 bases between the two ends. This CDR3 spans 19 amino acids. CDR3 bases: TGTGCCAGTAGTGGGCGTGGGGAGAACGCGATCTTAGCCAAAAACATTCAGTACTTC. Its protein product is CASSGRGENAILAKNIQYF.

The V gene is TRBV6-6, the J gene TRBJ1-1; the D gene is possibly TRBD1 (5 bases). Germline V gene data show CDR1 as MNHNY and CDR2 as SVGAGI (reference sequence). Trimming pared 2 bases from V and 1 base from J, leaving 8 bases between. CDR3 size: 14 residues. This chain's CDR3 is CASSYPGQNTEAFF. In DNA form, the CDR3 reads TGTGCCAGCAGTTACCCCGGACAGAACACTGAAGCTTTCTTT.

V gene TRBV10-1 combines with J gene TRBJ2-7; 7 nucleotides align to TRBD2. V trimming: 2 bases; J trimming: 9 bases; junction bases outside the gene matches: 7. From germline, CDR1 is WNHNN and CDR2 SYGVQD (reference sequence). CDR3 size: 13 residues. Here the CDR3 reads CASSESRGGMQYF. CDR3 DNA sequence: TGCGCCAGCAGTGAGAGTAGGGGAGGGATGCAGTACTTC.